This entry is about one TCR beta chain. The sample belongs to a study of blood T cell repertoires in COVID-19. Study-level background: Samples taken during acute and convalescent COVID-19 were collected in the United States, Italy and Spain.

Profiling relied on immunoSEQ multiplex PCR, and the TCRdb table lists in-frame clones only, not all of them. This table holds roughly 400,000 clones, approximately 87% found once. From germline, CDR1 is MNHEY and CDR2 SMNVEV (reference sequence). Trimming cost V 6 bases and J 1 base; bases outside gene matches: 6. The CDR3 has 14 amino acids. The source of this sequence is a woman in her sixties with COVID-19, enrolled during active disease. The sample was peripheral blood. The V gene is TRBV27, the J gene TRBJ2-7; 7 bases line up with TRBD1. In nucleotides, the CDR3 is TGTGCCAGCAGGACCTACAGGGGTTCCTACGAGCAGTACTTC. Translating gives CASRTYRGSYEQYF.